The 6 T cell receptor beta chains in this list originate from one sample, sequenced in a study of beta chain features in type 1 diabetes. The sequenced template was cDNA made from the entire isolated RNA. Produced via immunoSEQ multiplex PCR; TCRdb's table is partial and in-frame only. The sample records about 210,000 clones, approximately 11% being singletons. The material sequenced was central memory CD4+ T cells from blood. The receptors were sampled from a man younger than 30 in good health.

This clone has just a few counts. The rearrangement uses TRBV11-1 and TRBJ2-1; no definite D call. Per the germline V gene, CDR1 is SGHAT and CDR2 is FQDESV (reference sequence). The CDR3 totals 16 residues. The V end lost 3 bases, the J end lost 0 bases, and 12 bases lay between the germline ends. The CDR3 nucleotides are TGTGCCAGCAGCTTGGTCGAGAGGAGCTCCTACAATGAGCAGTTCTTC. It yields the protein CASSLVERSSYNEQFF.

This clone was recorded many times. The chain is built from TRBV4-2 and TRBJ2-2; D tentatively fits TRBD1 or TRBD2 (5 bases each). CDR3 length: 15 residues. The V and J ends lost 4 bases and 2 bases respectively, with 11 bases between them. Germline V gene lookup returns CDR1 LGHNA and CDR2 YNFKEQ. CDR3: CASSPGTDNTGELFF. The CDR3 DNA follows: TGTGCCAGCAGCCCCGGGACCGATAACACCGGGGAGCTGTTTTTT.

This clone was picked up many times. This chain connects TRBV18 to TRBJ2-1; the D is unclear. Germline CDR1 and CDR2: KGHSH and LQKENI. CDR3 length equals 14 residues. The V and J ends lost 3 bases and 0 bases respectively, with 6 bases between them. In nucleotides, the CDR3 is TGTGCCAGCTCACCCGCAGCCTCCTACAATGAGCAGTTCTTC. Translation: CASSPAASYNEQFF.

This clone was counted ten times or more. The rearrangement joins TRBV4-1 to TRBJ2-5; TRBD2 matches 8 bases. V lost 2 bases, J lost 4 bases, and 6 bases stayed unmatched. The germline V gene has CDR1 MGHRA and CDR2 YSYEKL. The CDR3 consists of 15 residues. The CDR3 DNA reads TGCGCCAGCAGCCAACCGGGAGGGCCCCGAGAGACCCAGTACTTC. This codes for CASSQPGGPRETQYF.

The V gene is TRBV29-1, the J gene TRBJ1-3; no firm D call. This CDR3 spans 15 amino acids. With 0 bases removed from V and 0 bases from J, the gap between germline ends came to 9 bases. Germline values: CDR1 SQVTM, CDR2 ANQGSEA. CDR3 nucleotide sequence: TGCAGCGTTGAAGATTACGGGAACTCTGGAAACACCATATATTTT. Translation: CSVEDYGNSGNTIYF. Supplemented by reference TRBV29-1 and TRBJ1-3, the full variable domain reads SAVISQKPSRDICQRGTSLTIQCQVDSQVTMMFWYRQQPGQSLTLIATANQGSEATYESGFVIDKFPISRPNLTFSTLTVSNMSPEDSSIYLCSVEDYGNSGNTIYFGEGSWLTVV.

As to this clone: In the same sample, other DNA sequences code for this CDR3. The chain employs TRBV5-1 and TRBJ2-1, with D maybe TRBD2 (5 bases). CDR3 length: 14 amino acids. The V gene lost 1 base and the J gene lost 7 bases, with 12 bases spanning the gap. Looked up from germline, CDR1 is SGHRS and CDR2 is YFSETQ. CDR3 nucleotides: TGCGCCAGCAGCTTGCTTGAGGGAAGTAATGAGCAGTTCTTC. Translated, it gives CASSLLEGSNEQFF. Combining the CDR3 with reference TRBV5-1 and TRBJ2-1 gives the whole variable domain KAGVTQTPRYLIKTRGQQVTLSCSPISGHRSVSWYQQTPGQGLQFLFEYFSETQRNKGNFPGRFSGRQFSNSRSEMNVSTLELGDSALYLCASSLLEGSNEQFFGPGTRLTVL.